This T cell receptor (beta chain) stems from a study of shared clonotypes between healthy human individuals. Across the study: The study used three CD4 naive, three CD4 memory, two CD8 naive and one CD8 memory plate per donor. Study-level points and caveats: The genetic and exposure-history diversity represented was limited by few donors. It was only blood that was sampled, and tissue repertoires likely differ. Read depth was anticipated to influence clonotype sharing among donors.

Comments on this clone: What it binds is unknown.

The CDR3 has 16 residues. V gave up 6 bases and J gave up 6 bases; unmatched junction bases: 9. The V gene's germline CDR1 is LNHDA and CDR2 SQIVND (reference sequence). Produced via immunoSEQ multiplex PCR; TCRdb's table is partial and in-frame only. The sample carries about 1.5 million clones, over 95% recorded once. The sequence derives from a man aged 25-45 years in good health. Sequencing was performed on naive CD4+ T cells sorted from blood. Documented subset: CD45RA+ positively selected. This sequence joins TRBV19 and TRBJ2-3; 13 positions match TRBD2. In nucleotides, the CDR3 is TGTGCCAGTAGCCAAGGACTAGCGGGAGTCAGGGATACGCAGTATTTT. It specifies CASSQGLAGVRDTQYF.